This T cell receptor (beta chain) was obtained from a study of T cells in Graves' hyperthyroidism and ophthalmopathy. Study-level results: A model using 13 V-J features told ophthalmopathy apart from stable hyperthyroidism.

Amplification targeted TCR beta CDR3 regions from RNA transcripts. HTBI primers were the set used in a first-round RT-PCR of the TCR CDR3. From the multiplex PCR reads, TCRdb called clonotypes with MiXCR, one entry per CDR3 protein. The sample comprises a few hundred thousand distinct CDR3 sequences, about a fifth of which are singletons, and about 25% rests with the top ten. From germline, CDR1 is MNHNS and CDR2 SASEGT. V shed 4 bases, J shed 0 bases, and the junction held 3 bases outside the gene matches. This CDR3 contains 14 residues. Absence of ophthalmopathy progression within 18 months defined stable Graves' hyperthyroidism. This clonotype has a count of ten or more. Antigen unknown.

The chain uses TRBV6-1 and TRBJ2-7; 7 bases line up with TRBD1. Sample: blood. The source is a man aged 18 to 30 with Graves' hyperthyroidism. CDR3 protein: CASSVGQHSYEQYF. CDR3 sequence (DNA): TGTGCCAGCAGTGTGGGACAGCACTCCTACGAGCAGTACTTC.